Below are 29 T cell receptor beta chains sequenced from a single sample in a study of OX40 agonist ivuxolimab in advanced cancers. Profiling relied on immunoSEQ multiplex PCR, and the TCRdb table lists in-frame clones only, not all of them. The sample lists about 36,000 clones; approximately 72% were seen once. Sequencing used CD4+ or CD8+ T cells sorted from blood, obtained in a trial of the OX40 agonist ivuxolimab. The receptors were sampled from an adult with an advanced solid tumor such as melanoma, head and neck, liver or kidney cancer.

CDR3 in amino acids: CASTDSWGLTGGGTEAFF. The CDR3, as DNA: TGTGCCAGCACGGATTCGTGGGGGTTGACAGGGGGAGGGACTGAAGCTTTCTTT. This chain links TRBV28 with TRBJ1-1; 9 nucleotides agree with TRBD1. From germline, CDR1 is MDHEN and CDR2 SYDVKM. V was clipped by 7 bases and J by 5 bases; unmatched bases: 20. This CDR3 spans 18 amino acids.

The chain couples TRBV19 to TRBJ2-1; D remains ambiguous. In germline, CDR1 is LNHDA, CDR2 SQIVND (reference sequence). The CDR3 runs 13 residues. The V and J ends lost 2 bases and 5 bases respectively, with 7 bases between them. CDR3 region: CASSIQRDNEQFF. The CDR3 coding sequence is TGTGCCAGTAGTATACAACGGGACAATGAGCAGTTCTTC.

The chain carries TRBV19 and TRBJ1-2; tentative D call: TRBD1 (5 bases). V was trimmed by 3 bases and J by 5 bases, leaving 10 bases between them. The CDR3 has 13 amino acids. CDR1 and CDR2 from the germline V gene are LNHDA and SQIVND (reference sequence). The CDR3 is CASSIGTAYGYTF. DNA of the CDR3: TGTGCCAGTAGTATTGGGACGGCATATGGCTACACCTTC.

The chain employs TRBV7-8 and TRBJ2-3, with unresolved D. The CDR3 sequence is 12 residues long. The germline V and J ends were trimmed by 5 bases and 6 bases, with 9 bases remaining between them. From germline, CDR1 is SGHVS and CDR2 FQNEAQ. The CDR3 bases are TGTGCCAGCAGCCTCGCGGAGGATACGCAGTATTTT. It is translated as CASSLAEDTQYF.

The chain carries TRBV7-9 and TRBJ2-1; TRBD2 agrees at 9 bases. The CDR3 totals 14 residues. The V gene end was trimmed by 1 base and the J gene end by 8 bases; junction bases not matched to a gene: 3. Germline CDR1 reads SEHNR; CDR2 reads FQNEAQ (reference sequence). The CDR3 DNA reads as TGTGCCAGCAGCTTAGGGCGGGGGGGCTATGAGCAGTTCTTC. Amino acids: CASSLGRGGYEQFF. Based on the CDR3 plus reference TRBV7-9 and TRBJ2-1, the full variable domain is DTGVSQNPRHKITKRGQNVTFRCDPISEHNRLYWYRQTLGQGPEFLTYFQNEAQLEKSRLLSDRFSAERPKGSFSTLEIQRTEQGDSAMYLCASSLGRGGYEQFFGPGTRLTVL.

CDR3 sequence (DNA): TGCGCCAGCAGCAACTCCTACGAGCAGTACTTC. Protein sequence: CASSNSYEQYF. V gene TRBV5-1 combines with J gene TRBJ2-7; D unclear. The V and J ends lost 4 bases and 0 bases respectively, with 2 bases between them. The length of the CDR3 is 11 residues. CDR1 is SGHRS, CDR2 YFSETQ, per germline.

The chain links TRBV4-1 to TRBJ1-5; no firm D call. Trimming removed 4 bases from V and 4 bases from J, with 17 bases in between. The CDR3 contains 16 residues. From germline, CDR1 is MGHRA and CDR2 YSYEKL. This CDR3 is CASSPREGSGNQPQHF. The CDR3 region has the DNA TGCGCCAGCAGCCCCCGGGAAGGGAGTGGGAATCAGCCCCAGCATTTT.

The genes are TRBV2 and TRBJ2-1, with 10 bases fitting TRBD2. The CDR3 runs to 20 residues. CDR1 is SNHLY, CDR2 FYNNEI, per germline. The trim removed 1 base at V and 0 bases at J, leaving 12 bases unmatched. CDR3 coding DNA: TGTGCCAGCAGTGAAGATGGTAGCGGGAGGATTACGACCTCCTACAATGAGCAGTTCTTC. Residues: CASSEDGSGRITTSYNEQFF.

This chain joins TRBV5-6 and TRBJ1-1; 12 bases are shared with TRBD1. Looked up from germline, CDR1 is SGHDT and CDR2 is YYEEEE. The CDR3 contains 15 residues. Unmatched junction bases numbered 9, after V lost 2 bases and J lost 10 bases. In nucleotides, the CDR3 is TGTGCCAGCAGCTTCTCCGGGACAGGGGGCCGGGGAGCTTTCTTT. Its protein product is CASSFSGTGGRGAFF.

The CDR3 sequence: CASSLLSSYNEQFF. Here the CDR3 DNA reads TGTGCCTCATCCCTTCTCAGCTCCTACAATGAGCAGTTCTTC. The chain joins TRBV30 to TRBJ2-1; D is unresolved. V was trimmed by 7 bases and J by 0 bases, leaving 13 bases between them. Germline V gene lookup returns CDR1 GTSNPN and CDR2 SVGIG (reference sequence). The CDR3 has 14 residues.

This chain connects TRBV30 to TRBJ1-5; no reliable D call. Germline V lookup: CDR1 GTSNPN, CDR2 SVGIG (reference sequence). The CDR3 has 13 residues. Trimming pared 4 bases from V and 5 bases from J, leaving 12 bases between. Here the CDR3 DNA reads TGTGCCTGGACGGACGGACCATATCAGCCCCAGCATTTT. This sequence encodes CAWTDGPYQPQHF. Full variable domain (remainder filled in from reference TRBV30 and TRBJ1-5): SQTIHQWPATLVQPVGSPLSLECTVEGTSNPNLYWYRQAAGRGLQLLFYSVGIGQISSEVPQNLSASRPQDRQFILSSKKLLLSDSGFYLCAWTDGPYQPQHFGDGTRLSIL.

This sequence joins TRBV5-1 and TRBJ2-1; tentatively, D is TRBD2 (6 bases). This CDR3 is 14 amino acids long. The V gene's germline CDR1 is SGHRS and CDR2 YFSETQ. V was clipped by 3 bases and J by 7 bases, with 14 bases between them. The CDR3 reads CASSWDRGGNEQFF. The CDR3 DNA follows: TGCGCCAGCAGCTGGGACCGAGGAGGGAATGAGCAGTTCTTC. Full variable domain (missing parts from reference TRBV5-1 and TRBJ2-1): KAGVTQTPRYLIKTRGQQVTLSCSPISGHRSVSWYQQTPGQGLQFLFEYFSETQRNKGNFPGRFSGRQFSNSRSEMNVSTLELGDSALYLCASSWDRGGNEQFFGPGTRLTVL.

The chain employs TRBV28 and TRBJ1-2; a possible D gene is TRBD1 (5 bases). V was pared by 7 bases and J by 8 bases, with 17 bases between. CDR3 size: 13 residues. CDR1 is MDHEN, CDR2 SYDVKM, per germline. The CDR3 region is CASTVQLRGGYTF. CDR3 DNA: TGTGCCAGCACAGTGCAGTTGCGGGGCGGCTACACCTTC.

The chain couples TRBV27 to TRBJ2-3, with a weak D call TRBD1 (5 bases). The CDR3 sequence is 13 residues long. The germline V gene has CDR1 MNHEY and CDR2 SMNVEV (reference sequence). Trimming left V 3 bases short and J 5 bases short, with 9 bases between. CDR3 coding DNA: TGTGCCAGCAGTTTCTTTACAGGAGATACGCAGTATTTT. Its protein is CASSFFTGDTQYF.

V gene TRBV18 combines with J gene TRBJ2-7; D gene uncertain. Germline CDR1 is KGHSH and CDR2 is LQKENI. This CDR3 contains 14 residues. Trimming left V 2 bases short and J 6 bases short, with 14 bases between. In nucleotides, the CDR3 is TGTGCCAGCTCACCATTGGACGGTGTTTTCGAGCAGTACTTC. Translating it yields CASSPLDGVFEQYF.

The chain employs TRBV6-1 and TRBJ2-1; TRBD1 agrees at 10 bases. After removal of 8 bases from V and 6 bases from J, the junction contained 7 bases not matched to a gene. The germline V gene has CDR1 MNHNS and CDR2 SASEGT. The length of the CDR3 is 14 residues. CDR3 in DNA: TGTGCCAGCCCTCTGGACAGGGGGGGCAATGAGCAGTTCTTC. This translates into CASPLDRGGNEQFF.

The chain uses TRBV6-5 and TRBJ2-7; the D is unclear. Germline V CDR1 and CDR2: MNHEY, SVGAGI. The length of the CDR3 is 15 residues. Trimming cost V 2 bases and J 2 bases, with 13 bases left between them. CDR3 residues: CASSYEAGVTYEQYF. The CDR3, as DNA: TGTGCCAGCAGTTACGAAGCTGGGGTAACCTACGAGCAGTACTTC.

CDR3: CASSSTPIGHSGNTIYF. The CDR3 DNA reads as TGTGCCAGCAGTTCAACCCCGATTGGGCACTCTGGAAACACCATATATTTT. The V gene is TRBV28, the J gene TRBJ1-3, with D uncertain. This CDR3 region has 17 residues. The germline V gene encodes CDR1 MDHEN and CDR2 SYDVKM. Trimming removed 4 bases at V and 0 bases at J, with 16 bases between. Complete variable domain (other parts from reference TRBV28 and TRBJ1-3): DVKVTQSSRYLVKRTGEKVFLECVQDMDHENMFWYRQDPGLGLRLIYFSYDVKMKEKGDIPEGYSVSREKKERFSLILESASTNQTSMYLCASSSTPIGHSGNTIYFGEGSWLTVV.

The J gene is TRBJ2-7, the V gene TRBV10-2; D ambiguous. V was shortened by 7 bases and J by 1 base, with 11 bases between the two germline ends. Per germline, CDR1 WSHSY and CDR2 SAAADI. The CDR3 contains 13 residues. This chain's CDR3 is CASTTAPSYEQYF. The CDR3 coding sequence is TGCGCCAGCACCACCGCTCCTTCCTACGAGCAGTACTTC.

The gene calls are TRBV5-4 and TRBJ1-2; 7 nucleotides match TRBD1. The germline V gene encodes CDR1 SGHNT and CDR2 YYREEE (reference sequence). V dropped 4 bases and J dropped 4; count of bases not matched to a gene: 4. This CDR3 is 13 amino acids long. CDR3 DNA: TGTGCCAGCAGCCAGGGACAGTTCTATGGCTACACCTTC. Amino acid sequence: CASSQGQFYGYTF.

This chain connects TRBV4-2 to TRBJ2-7; possibly TRBD1 for D (6 bases). Trimming shortened V by 0 bases and J by 6 bases, and 15 bases separated the two germline ends. The CDR3 is made up of 15 amino acids. The germline gives CDR1 LGHNA, CDR2 YNFKEQ. The CDR3 DNA reads TGTGCCAGCAGCCAAGATTGGGGGCTTTCACTCGAGCAGTACTTC. Protein product: CASSQDWGLSLEQYF.

The genes are TRBV5-1 and TRBJ2-1; D may be TRBD1 (5 bases). The germline CDR1 and CDR2 sequences are SGHRS and YFSETQ. The CDR3 spans 14 residues. Trimming pared 2 bases from V and 3 bases from J, leaving 9 bases between. CDR3 in amino acids: CASSFQGVYNEQFF. CDR3 nucleotides: TGCGCCAGCAGCTTCCAAGGGGTCTACAATGAGCAGTTCTTC.

This rearrangement joins TRBV28 to TRBJ2-1; 7 nucleotides agree with TRBD2. The germline V gene encodes CDR1 MDHEN and CDR2 SYDVKM. The CDR3 extends over 13 amino acids. V lost 11 bases and J lost 6; bases outside the gene matches: 10. In DNA, the CDR3 is TGTGCCCTCTCTCGAGCGGGGAGCAATGAGCAGTTCTTC. It encodes CALSRAGSNEQFF.

J is TRBJ1-5 and V is TRBV6-5; TRBD1 agrees at 7 bases. In germline, CDR1 is MNHEY, CDR2 SVGAGI. This CDR3 contains 14 residues. V lost 7 bases, J lost 7 bases, and 10 bases stayed unmatched. CDR3 sequence (DNA): TGTGCCAGCAAACTCGGACAGGCCGGGCAGCCCCAGCATTTT. Translated: CASKLGQAGQPQHF.

The chain uses TRBV19 and TRBJ1-1; no clear D. The V end was cut by 3 bases, the J end by 0 bases, with 8 bases between. This CDR3 comprises 14 residues. The germline gives CDR1 LNHDA, CDR2 SQIVND (reference sequence). The CDR3 DNA reads as TGTGCCAGTAGTATGGTCATGATGAACACTGAAGCTTTCTTT. It yields the protein CASSMVMMNTEAFF.

V and J are TRBV6-5 and TRBJ2-1; 7 nucleotides line up with TRBD1. From germline, CDR1 is MNHEY and CDR2 SVGAGI. With 6 bases clipped from V and 6 bases from J, the junction kept 5 bases outside the gene matches. CDR3 length: 13 amino acids. CDR3 nucleotides: TGTGCCAGCAGCGACAGGGTCACCAATGAGCAGTTCTTC. Residues: CASSDRVTNEQFF.

In its sample, this clone was seen once. The chain has TRBV6-1 and TRBJ1-6, with a possible D match to TRBD1 (5 bases). V lost 6 bases, J lost 14 bases, and 17 bases lay in between. Looked up from germline, CDR1 is MNHNS and CDR2 is SASEGT. The CDR3 sequence is 13 residues long. The CDR3: CASRLDSRGALHF. As DNA, the CDR3 is TGTGCCAGCAGACTGGACTCACGAGGGGCCCTCCACTTT.

V is TRBV18 and J is TRBJ2-5, with 7 bases matching TRBD2. Germline V lookup: CDR1 KGHSH, CDR2 LQKENI. The CDR3 runs 16 residues. The V gene end was trimmed by 5 bases and the J gene end by 2 bases; junction bases not matched to a gene: 11. In DNA, the CDR3 is TGTGCCAGCTCATCCTTGCGAACTAGCGATCAAGAGACCCAGTACTTC. This codes for CASSSLRTSDQETQYF.

As DNA, the CDR3 is TGTGCCAGCAGCTTGACACAGGGGCGGGAACTGTTTTTT. Translated: CASSLTQGRELFF. J is TRBJ1-4 and V is TRBV5-6; 7 bases agree with TRBD1. The germline V gene has CDR1 SGHDT and CDR2 YYEEEE. The J segment lost 12 bases and the V segment lost 1 base, leaving 6 bases of the junction unmatched. The CDR3 contains 13 residues.